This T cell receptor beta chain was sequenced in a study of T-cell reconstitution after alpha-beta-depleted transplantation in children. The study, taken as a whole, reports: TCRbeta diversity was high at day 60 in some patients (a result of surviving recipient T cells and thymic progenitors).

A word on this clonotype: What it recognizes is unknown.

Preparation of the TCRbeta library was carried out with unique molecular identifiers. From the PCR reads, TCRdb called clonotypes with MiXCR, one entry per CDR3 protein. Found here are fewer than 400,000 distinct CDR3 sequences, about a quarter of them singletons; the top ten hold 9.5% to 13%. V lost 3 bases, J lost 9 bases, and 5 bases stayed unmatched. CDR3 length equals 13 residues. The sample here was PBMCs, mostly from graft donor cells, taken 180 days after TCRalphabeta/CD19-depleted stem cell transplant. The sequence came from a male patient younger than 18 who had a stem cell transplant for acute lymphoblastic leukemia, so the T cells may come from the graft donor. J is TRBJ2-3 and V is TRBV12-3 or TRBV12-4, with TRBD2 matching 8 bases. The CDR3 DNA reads TGTGCCAGCAGTTTCAGCGGGAGCTCGACGCAGTATTTT. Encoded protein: CASSFSGSSTQYF.